This T cell receptor beta chain was retrieved from a study of blood T cell repertoires in COVID-19. Study details: In each case, the material was cDNA or gDNA derived from T cells, B-cell-depleted T cells, or PBMCs.

Looked up from germline, CDR1 is SGHDT and CDR2 is YYEEEE. CDR3 length: 14 amino acids. V lost 4 bases, J lost 6 bases, and 9 bases stayed unmatched. The protocol was immunoSEQ multiplex PCR, while the TCRdb copy is restricted to in-frame clones and leaves out a portion. This sample carries approximately 35,000 clones, over 75% of them seen once, and the ten largest clones take around 8.6%. The sequence derives from an elderly man with active COVID-19. Specimen: peripheral blood. The chain combines TRBV5-6 with TRBJ2-7; 8 bases are shared with TRBD1. The CDR3 is CASSPRTGKSEQYF. The CDR3 DNA follows: TGTGCCAGCAGCCCCCGGACAGGGAAAAGCGAGCAGTACTTC.